Following are 18 T cell receptor beta chains from one sample sequenced in a study of cytomegalovirus exposure and HLA in healthy donors. Primers included in the PCR were 60 Vbeta and 13 Jbeta primers. The method was immunoSEQ multiplex PCR; TCRdb's version includes in-frame clones alone and lacks a portion of them. Seen here are 150,000 to 200,000 clones, roughly four fifths observed once, and the top ten hold roughly 2%. The sample consisted of PBMCs. The receptors derive from a woman aged 18-29 years in good health and CMV-seronegative.

The gene calls are TRBV27 and TRBJ2-5; 14 nucleotides align to TRBD2. The end of the DNA fits TRBJ2-7 better, so the J call may be wrong. The CDR3 loop spans 15 amino acids. Germline lookup yields CDR1 MNHEY and CDR2 SMNVEV (reference sequence). DNA of the CDR3: TGTGCCAGCAAACGGGGACTAGCGGGAGTCTACGAGCAGTACTTC. Residues: CASKRGLAGVYEQYF.

V is TRBV2 and J is TRBJ1-1; D is ambiguous. Germline-derived CDR1 and CDR2 are SNHLY and FYNNEI. The V end lost 4 bases, the J end lost 4 bases, and 10 bases lay between the germline ends. The length of the CDR3 is 13 residues. The CDR3: CASSAGLGTEAFF. DNA for the CDR3: TGTGCCAGCAGTGCGGGGTTAGGCACTGAAGCTTTCTTT.

J is TRBJ1-1 and V is TRBV5-1; D is possibly TRBD1 (5 bases). The germline V and J ends were trimmed by 0 bases and 3 bases, with 9 bases remaining between them. The CDR3 runs to 14 residues. Germline lookup yields CDR1 SGHRS and CDR2 YFSETQ. In DNA form, the CDR3 reads TGCGCCAGCAGCTTGGTAGGGGAAGACACTGAAGCTTTCTTT. Its protein is CASSLVGEDTEAFF.

V gene TRBV7-9 combines with J gene TRBJ2-2; D perhaps matches TRBD1 (8 bases). Trimming left V 5 bases short and J 4 bases short, with 17 bases between. CDR3 length equals 16 residues. CDR1 is SEHNR, CDR2 FQNEAQ, per germline (reference sequence). CDR3 DNA: TGTGCCAGCAGCCCCGCGGACAGGGAGGGCACCGGGGAGCTGTTTTTT. This translates into CASSPADREGTGELFF.

In this sample, this clone turned up once. This rearrangement joins TRBV6-1 to TRBJ2-5, with a tentative D call TRBD2 (5 bases). Germline CDR1 and CDR2: MNHNS and SASEGT. This CDR3 has 14 amino acids. Deletions cut 3 bases from V and 5 bases from J, with 13 bases between. The CDR3 here is CASSDWTSGETQYF. The CDR3 DNA is TGTGCCAGCAGTGACTGGACCTCGGGGGAGACCCAGTACTTC.

CDR3 in DNA: TGTGCCAGCAGTGACAGGGGCGCAAGCTACGAGCAGTACTTC. It yields the protein CASSDRGASYEQYF. The chain has TRBV6-1 and TRBJ2-7, with a possible D match to TRBD1 (6 bases). Germline CDR1 and CDR2: MNHNS and SASEGT. V gave up 3 bases and J gave up 3 bases, with 12 bases separating them. This CDR3 region has 14 residues.

The chain combines TRBV19 with TRBJ2-7, with D perhaps TRBD1 (5 bases). Between the trimmed V and J ends, which lost 6 bases and 0 bases, there was a span of 9 bases. CDR1 LNHDA and CDR2 SQIVND come from the germline V gene (reference sequence). The CDR3 spans 13 residues. CDR3 nucleotide sequence: TGTGCCAGTAGCGGACACCTCTCCTACGAGCAGTACTTC. This gives the protein CASSGHLSYEQYF.

The chain recombines TRBV19 with TRBJ2-7, with 12 bases matching TRBD1. Germline values: CDR1 LNHDA, CDR2 SQIVND (reference sequence). V shed 3 bases and J 1 base; nucleotides not matched to a gene: 1. The length of the CDR3 is 15 residues. CDR3: CASSMGQGASYEQYF. CDR3 sequence (DNA): TGTGCCAGTAGTATGGGACAGGGGGCTTCCTACGAGCAGTACTTC. Full variable domain (outside the CDR3, taken from reference TRBV19 and TRBJ2-7): DGGITQSPKYLFRKEGQNVTLSCEQNLNHDAMYWYRQDPGQGLRLIYYSQIVNDFQKGDIAEGYSVSREKKESFPLTVTSAQKNPTAFYLCASSMGQGASYEQYFGPGTRLTVT.

There are a few counts of this clone. V usage is TRBV6-4 and J usage is TRBJ1-1; D call uncertain. V lost 2 bases and J lost 1, with 5 bases in between. The CDR3 sequence is 13 residues long. The germline CDR1 and CDR2 sequences are MRHNA and SNTAGT. The CDR3 DNA reads TGTGCCAGCAGTGACCAACAGAACACTGAAGCTTTCTTT. This gives the protein CASSDQQNTEAFF.

J is TRBJ2-5 and V is TRBV4-2, with TRBD2 matching over 7 bases. Germline V gene sequence: CDR1 LGHNA, CDR2 YNFKEQ. J lost 5 bases, V lost 0 bases, and 3 bases had no gene match. The length of the CDR3 is 14 residues. This chain's CDR3 is CASSQESAGETQYF. In DNA form, the CDR3 reads TGTGCCAGCAGCCAAGAGTCAGCGGGGGAGACCCAGTACTTC.

The V and J genes are TRBV19 and TRBJ2-7, with a tentative D call TRBD1 (5 bases). Per germline, CDR1 LNHDA and CDR2 SQIVND (reference sequence). This CDR3 contains 13 residues. V lost 4 bases, J lost 3 bases, and 10 bases lay in between. CDR3 bases: TGTGCCAGTAGTACGGACACCTACTACGAGCAGTACTTC. This sequence encodes CASSTDTYYEQYF.

The rearrangement joins TRBV6-5 to TRBJ1-6, with D possibly being TRBD1 (5 bases). This CDR3 has 16 residues. Trimming removed 0 bases from V and 7 bases from J, with 13 bases in between. CDR1 and CDR2 (germline): MNHEY, SVGAGI. CDR3 bases: TGTGCCAGCAGTTACTCGAAAGGGGTGAAGAATTCACCCCTCCACTTT. Amino acids: CASSYSKGVKNSPLHF.

DNA for the CDR3: TGCGCCAGCAGCCTCAGGGCAGGGGGCGCCTACGAGCAGTACTTC. This encodes CASSLRAGGAYEQYF. V gene TRBV4-1 combines with J gene TRBJ2-7; 8 bases align to TRBD1. The CDR3 consists of 15 residues. Germline values: CDR1 MGHRA, CDR2 YSYEKL. V was pared by 4 bases and J by 2 bases, with 7 bases of the junction left unmatched.

The J gene is TRBJ2-3, the V gene TRBV28, with 10 bases aligning to TRBD1. Germline loops: CDR1 MDHEN, CDR2 SYDVKM. V trimming: 6 bases; J trimming: 3 bases; junction bases outside the gene matches: 3. The CDR3 length is 14 residues. CDR3 DNA sequence: TGTGCCAGCAGCAGACAGGGGGCAACAGATACGCAGTATTTT. This gives the protein CASSRQGATDTQYF.

This sequence joins TRBV10-3 and TRBJ1-2; 7 nucleotides align to TRBD1. The ends lost 0 bases at V and 4 bases at J; junction bases unmatched: 5. The CDR3 length is 15 residues. Germline loops: CDR1 ENHRY, CDR2 SYGVKD. The DNA of the CDR3 is TGTGCCATCAGTGAGTCCGGCGACAGGGCCTATGGCTACACCTTC. Translating gives CAISESGDRAYGYTF.

The genes are TRBV7-9 and TRBJ2-7, with D perhaps TRBD2 (5 bases). The V end was cut by 5 bases, the J end by 2 bases, with 19 bases between. The CDR3 runs to 16 residues. Germline V lookup: CDR1 SEHNR, CDR2 FQNEAQ (reference sequence). In nucleotides, the CDR3 is TGTGCCAGCAGCCCTAGGACGGGGATCTCCACCTACGAGCAGTACTTC. This encodes CASSPRTGISTYEQYF.

The chain is built from TRBV5-8 and TRBJ2-1, with TRBD1 as a possible D gene (6 bases). Germline values: CDR1 SGHTS, CDR2 YDEGEE. Trimming took 5 bases from V and 2 from J, leaving 11 bases between them. The CDR3 spans 14 residues. The CDR3 region has the DNA TGTGCCAGCAGGTCGGCAGGGGCCTACAATGAGCAGTTCTTC. Encoded protein: CASRSAGAYNEQFF. The entire variable domain, with the rest obtained from reference TRBV5-8 and TRBJ2-1, is as follows: EAGVTQSPTHLIKTRGQQATLRCSPISGHTSVYWYQQALGLGLQFLLWYDEGEERNRGNFPPRFSGRQFPNYSSELNVNALELEDSALYLCASRSAGAYNEQFFGPGTRLTVL.

In regard to this clone: Compared with germline, one end of the junction differs, possibly owing to a read error. This chain uses TRBV7-7 with TRBJ2-5; 12 bases match TRBD2. The CDR3 runs to 19 residues. CDR1 and CDR2 (germline): SSHAT, FNYEAQ (reference sequence). CDR3 sequence (DNA): TGTGCTAGCAGCTTAGGTGTCCTAGCGGGAGGGCCATCGGAAGAGACCCAGTACTTC. It encodes CASSLGVLAGGPSEETQYF.